This T cell receptor (beta chain) was documented in a study of blood T cell repertoires in COVID-19. The method was immunoSEQ multiplex PCR; TCRdb's version includes in-frame clones alone and lacks a portion of them. The table shows approximately 150,000 clones, with approximately 88% occurring only once. The material sequenced was peripheral blood. This TCR came from a woman in her forties or fifties with acute or convalescent COVID-19.

In nucleotides, the CDR3 is TGTGCCAGCAGCAGGCTCGCAGGAGGGCCCCGTGAAAATTCACCCCTCCACTTT. Translating gives CASSRLAGGPRENSPLHF. The chain uses TRBV21-1 and TRBJ1-6. TRBV21-1 is deemed a pseudogene. This CDR3 comprises 18 residues.